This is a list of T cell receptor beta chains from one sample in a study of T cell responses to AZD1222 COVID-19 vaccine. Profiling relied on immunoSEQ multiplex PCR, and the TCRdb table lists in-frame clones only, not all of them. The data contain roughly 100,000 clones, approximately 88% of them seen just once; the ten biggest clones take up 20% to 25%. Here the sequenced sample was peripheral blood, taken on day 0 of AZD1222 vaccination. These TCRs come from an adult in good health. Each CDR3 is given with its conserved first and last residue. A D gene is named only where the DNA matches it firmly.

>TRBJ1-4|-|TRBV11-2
CASSLGSSVGEKLFF
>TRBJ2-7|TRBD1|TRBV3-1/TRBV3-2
CASSRTGKSSYEQYF
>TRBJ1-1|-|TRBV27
CASIPRGGTEAFF
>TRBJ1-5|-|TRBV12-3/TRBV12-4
CASRLTLNQPQHF
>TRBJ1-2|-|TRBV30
CAQRGGDGYTF
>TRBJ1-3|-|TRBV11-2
CASSLAENTIYF
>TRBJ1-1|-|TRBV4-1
CASSQPAGQANTEAFF
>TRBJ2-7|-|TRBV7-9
CASSHRQASTYEQYF
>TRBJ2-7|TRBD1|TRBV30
CAWCRHRGPGYEQYF
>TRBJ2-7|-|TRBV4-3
CASSQGWGTWEQYF
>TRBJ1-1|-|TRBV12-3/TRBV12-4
CASSRGAPEAFF
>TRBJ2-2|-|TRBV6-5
CASSYTGEAGELFF
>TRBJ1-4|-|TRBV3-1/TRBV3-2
CASSQPSLAEEKLFF
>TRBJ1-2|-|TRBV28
CASSSDGNYGYTF
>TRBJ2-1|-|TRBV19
CASSRKERVGRDNEQFF
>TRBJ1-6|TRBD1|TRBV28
CASSPSTGVGSPLHF
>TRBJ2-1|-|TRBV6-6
CASSYSSPNEQFF
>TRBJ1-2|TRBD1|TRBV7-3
CASSPPGQGVDGYTF
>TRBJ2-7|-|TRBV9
CASRRDGTYEQYF
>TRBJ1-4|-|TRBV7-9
CASSLRNNEKLFF
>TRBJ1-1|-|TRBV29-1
CSVAGSERTEAFF
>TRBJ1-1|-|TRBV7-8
CASSHKDMDGNTEAFF
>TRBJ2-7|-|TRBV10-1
CASSELESYEQYF